Listed below are T cell receptor beta chains from one sample, sequenced in a study of OX40 agonist ivuxolimab in advanced cancers. Assay used: immunoSEQ multiplex PCR; TCRdb lists only in-frame clones, some missing. Of 35,000 to 40,000 clones in the sample, approximately 80% were seen once. The starting material was CD4+ or CD8+ T cells sorted from blood, obtained in a trial of the OX40 agonist ivuxolimab. The receptors originated from an adult with an advanced solid tumor such as melanoma, head and neck, liver or kidney cancer. CDR3s include the opening cysteine and the closing phenylalanine or tryptophan.

V	CDR3
TRBV7-2	CASSATPRETQYF
TRBV6-5	CASSPSNQPQHF
TRBV1	CTPTGTPQYF
TRBV18	CASSPNNYEQYF
TRBV5-4	CASSLDLGGSYEQYF
TRBV6-5	CASSYRTGTAQFF
TRBV30	CAWSALGLAAHNEQFF
TRBV27	CASCRDRANTGELFF
TRBV9	CASSIRQGEETQYF
TRBV5-1	CASSPGGATEAFF
TRBV7-8	CASSLVTGDQFHFYEQYF
TRBV4-2	CASSQGVREVYEQYF
TRBV19	CASSIVTDYEQYF
TRBV5-1	CASSMDVQQFF
TRBV9	CASSNSGSGTDTQYF
TRBV11-2	CASSFAGRAHEQYF
TRBV2	CASRTRQGSDEQYF
TRBV2	CASSVLGSNQPQHF
TRBV5-6	CASSSLRGTGELFF
TRBV11-2	CASSSELAGVTDTQYF
TRBV7-8	CASSLALRPIGSEQYF
TRBV19	CASSISGTNNEQFF
TRBV6-5	CASSYRGKGNQPQHF
TRBV7-9	CASSPWAGRGGYTF
TRBV9	CASSVDWRTTDTQYF
TRBV18	CASSPGGGTGSPDTQYF
TRBV27	CASRPWVEPGYGTDTQYF
TRBV11-2	CATRLAGGVTGELFF
TRBV5-1	CASSLAPGETQYF
TRBV13	CASSLWGSGREEQFF
TRBV13	CASRTGTSDHEQFF
TRBV2	CASTRRDSNNYGYTF
TRBV7-9	CASSPGTSGYQETQYF
TRBV1	CTSSQDRRDQRETQYF
TRBV6-5	CASIGSSYNEQFF
TRBV4-1	CASSQETGRTEAFF
TRBV30	CAWSYSEQFF
TRBV5-4	CASSPTPSRISYEQYF
TRBV23-1	CASRQSSPRTGARTTTNEKLFF
TRBV2	CASSDGLSGEQYF
TRBV25-1	CASSDLAKNIQYF
TRBV29-1	CSVVGTAGSPDTQYF
TRBV11-2	CASSESAHGGEQYF
TRBV27	CASSLGTTYNEQFF
TRBV19	CASSMGTGEETQYF
TRBV7-3	CASSLGTGSTEQFF